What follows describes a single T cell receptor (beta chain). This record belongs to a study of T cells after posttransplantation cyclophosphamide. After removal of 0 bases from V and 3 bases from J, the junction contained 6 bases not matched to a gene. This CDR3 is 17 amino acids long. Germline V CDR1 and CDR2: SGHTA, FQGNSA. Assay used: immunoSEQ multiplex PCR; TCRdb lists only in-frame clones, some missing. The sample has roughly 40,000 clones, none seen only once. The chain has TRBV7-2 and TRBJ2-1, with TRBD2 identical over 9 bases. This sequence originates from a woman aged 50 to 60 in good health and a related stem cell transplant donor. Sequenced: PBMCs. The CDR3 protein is CASSLAPSGVNYNEQFF. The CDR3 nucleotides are TGTGCCAGCAGCTTAGCTCCTAGCGGGGTAAACTACAATGAGCAGTTCTTC. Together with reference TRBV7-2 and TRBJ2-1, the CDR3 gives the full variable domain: GAGVSQSPSNKVTEKGKDVELRCDPISGHTALYWYRQSLGQGLEFLIYFQGNSAPDKSGLPSDRFSAERTGGSVSTLTIQRTQQEDSAVYLCASSLAPSGVNYNEQFFGPGTRLTVL.